This T cell receptor (beta chain) stems from a study of cytomegalovirus exposure and HLA in healthy donors. Whole-study results and caveats: Listed as cytomegalovirus-associated were 164 TCR beta chains. Generally TCR sequences proved uncommon, though certain public TCRs appeared in numerous donors. The finding came from a later analysis; first-cohort TCR clusters tended to co-occur in the 110 or so validation repertoires.

In regard to this clone: Its antigen remains unidentified.

Repertoires were generated with immunoSEQ multiplex PCR, while TCRdb's copy carries only in-frame clones and drops some. The table lists some 160,000 clones, approximately 91% of them singletons. V lost 0 bases and J 5 bases, leaving 16 bases between the germline ends. CDR3 length: 16 residues. The germline V gene encodes CDR1 SGHAT and CDR2 FQNNGV. Sequenced input: PBMCs. The sequence was obtained from a man between 18 and 29 years old in good health and CMV-seronegative. This chain joins TRBV11-2 and TRBJ2-5; D perhaps matches TRBD1 (6 bases). The CDR3 nucleotides read TGTGCCAGCAGCTTAGATTTAGCAGGGGCGGTGGAGACCCAGTACTTC. Its translation is CASSLDLAGAVETQYF. The whole variable domain, filled in from reference TRBV11-2 and TRBJ2-5, reads EAGVAQSPRYKIIEKRQSVAFWCNPISGHATLYWYQQILGQGPKLLIQFQNNGVVDDSQLPKDRFSAERLKGVDSTLKIQPAKLEDSAVYLCASSLDLAGAVETQYFGPGTRLLVL.